Below are 18 T cell receptor beta chains sequenced from a single sample in a study of blood T cell repertoires in COVID-19. Libraries were prepared by immunoSEQ multiplex PCR; TCRdb keeps only in-frame clonotypes and omits some of them. The data contain some 220,000 clones, approximately 90% of them singletons. The sample consisted of peripheral blood. Every receptor here comes from a young woman who had recovered from COVID-19.

V gene TRBV4-3 combines with J gene TRBJ2-3, with D hard to call. V lost 0 bases, J lost 6 bases, and 10 bases lay in between. This CDR3 comprises 14 residues. Per germline, CDR1 LGHNA and CDR2 YSLEER. The CDR3 nucleotides read TGCGCCAGCAGCCAAGATCGCGGAATTGATACGCAGTATTTT. Protein sequence: CASSQDRGIDTQYF.

The chain employs TRBV28 and TRBJ2-3; 9 nucleotides align to TRBD2. CDR3 length: 16 residues. Losses at the gene ends were 5 bases for V and 4 bases for J; bases not matched to a gene: 10. Germline V gene sequence: CDR1 MDHEN, CDR2 SYDVKM. CDR3 sequence reads: CASSGLAGGRSDTQYF. CDR3 DNA sequence: TGTGCCAGCAGTGGCTTGGCGGGAGGGAGGTCAGATACGCAGTATTTT.

The chain uses TRBV4-2 and TRBJ1-1; no firm D call. Between the trimmed V and J ends, which lost 3 bases and 0 bases, there was a span of 8 bases. Germline assignment: CDR1 LGHNA and CDR2 YNFKEQ. The CDR3 contains 14 residues. CDR3 region: CASSQGRMNTEAFF. DNA of the CDR3: TGTGCCAGCAGCCAGGGGAGAATGAACACTGAAGCTTTCTTT.

The CDR3 DNA reads TGTGCCAGCAGTTTGAGAAGGCCGCGGGGCTACACCTTC. Its translation is CASSLRRPRGYTF. The rearrangement uses TRBV12-3 or TRBV12-4 and TRBJ1-2; D is unresolved. The length of the CDR3 is 13 residues. V gave up 3 bases and J gave up 8 bases, with 13 bases separating them.

This sequence joins TRBV11-2 and TRBJ1-1, with D unresolved. Germline-derived CDR1 and CDR2 are SGHAT and FQNNGV. The CDR3 has 14 amino acids. V was cut by 3 bases and J by 5 bases, with 13 bases left in between. CDR3 residues: CASSLGGVGTEAFF. The CDR3 nucleotides read TGTGCCAGCAGCTTGGGTGGTGTCGGGACTGAAGCTTTCTTT.

This chain uses TRBV2 with TRBJ1-3, with D hard to call. Germline CDR1 and CDR2: SNHLY and FYNNEI. Trimming stripped 4 bases from V and 0 bases from J, with 10 bases between. This CDR3 is built from 15 residues. CDR3 bases: TGTGCCAGCAGTGGCGATATCTTCTCTGGAAACACCATATATTTT. It codes for CASSGDIFSGNTIYF.

In DNA form, the CDR3 reads TGTGCCAAAACGCGGACAGGGAGGAGGACAAATCAGCCCCAGCATTTT. Its translation is CAKTRTGRRTNQPQHF. The V call is TRBV24-1, the J call TRBJ1-5; 8 bases map to TRBD1. Germline CDR1 reads KGHDR; CDR2 reads SFDVKD. Trimming removed 11 bases from V and 4 bases from J; junction bases left unmatched: 15. The CDR3 runs to 16 residues.

This sequence joins TRBV9 and TRBJ2-1, with TRBD2 matching 7 bases. Germline V gives CDR1 SGDLS, CDR2 YYNGEE. This CDR3 spans 11 amino acids. V was pared by 7 bases and J by 10 bases, with 5 bases of the junction left unmatched. The CDR3 sequence: CASSPGGEQFF. CDR3 sequence (DNA): TGTGCCAGCTCCCCCGGGGGGGAGCAGTTCTTC.

The genes are TRBV5-6 and TRBJ1-5; D is unclear. V was trimmed by 1 base and J by 3 bases, leaving 8 bases between them. The CDR3 has 14 residues. Germline CDR1 SGHDT, CDR2 YYEEEE. CDR3 sequence (DNA): TGTGCCAGCAGCTTGTGGCAGAACAATCAGCCCCAGCATTTT. This gives the protein CASSLWQNNQPQHF.

In its sample, this clone was seen a few times. The J gene is TRBJ1-2, the V gene TRBV7-2; D is possibly TRBD1 (5 bases). Looked up from germline, CDR1 is SGHTA and CDR2 is FQGNSA. This CDR3 is built from 15 residues. Trimming took 7 bases from V and 2 from J, leaving 17 bases between them. The CDR3 DNA reads TGTGCCAGCACCTCCTTTACAGGCGACAACTATGGCTACACCTTC. Translating it yields CASTSFTGDNYGYTF.

The chain carries TRBV30 and TRBJ2-1; 7 nucleotides align to TRBD1. The CDR3 totals 13 residues. Losses at the gene ends were 4 bases for V and 5 bases for J; bases not matched to a gene: 5. The germline V gene has CDR1 GTSNPN and CDR2 SVGIG (reference sequence). In DNA, the CDR3 is TGTGCCTGGACCGGACAGGCGAACAATGAGCAGTTCTTC. Translated, it gives CAWTGQANNEQFF.

The CDR3 sequence: CASSSILAGGPDTQYF. CDR3 nucleotides: TGTGCCAGCAGCTCGATACTAGCGGGAGGTCCAGATACGCAGTATTTT. This rearrangement joins TRBV5-6 to TRBJ2-3, with 12 bases fitting TRBD2. V lost 3 bases to trimming and J lost 4 bases; unmatched junction nucleotides: 6. The length of the CDR3 is 16 residues. The germline CDR1 and CDR2 sequences are SGHDT and YYEEEE.

This chain joins TRBV28 and TRBJ1-3; TRBD1 matches 9 bases. Losses at the gene ends were 1 base for V and 2 bases for J; bases not matched to a gene: 3. Per the germline V gene, CDR1 is MDHEN and CDR2 is SYDVKM. The CDR3 spans 16 residues. CDR3 loop: CASSLLQGAAGNTIYF. DNA of the CDR3: TGTGCCAGCAGTTTATTACAGGGGGCGGCTGGAAACACCATATATTTT. Using reference TRBV28 and TRBJ1-3 for the parts outside the CDR3, the full variable domain is DVKVTQSSRYLVKRTGEKVFLECVQDMDHENMFWYRQDPGLGLRLIYFSYDVKMKEKGDIPEGYSVSREKKERFSLILESASTNQTSMYLCASSLLQGAAGNTIYFGEGSWLTVV.

The J gene is TRBJ1-2, the V gene TRBV4-3, with 8 bases aligning to TRBD1. This CDR3 spans 15 amino acids. Germline-derived CDR1 and CDR2 are LGHNA and YSLEER. Losses at the gene ends were 2 bases for V and 8 bases for J; bases not matched to a gene: 10. CDR3 in DNA: TGCGCCAGCAGCCAACTGGGGCAGGGGGCTAGAGGCTACACCTTC. This sequence encodes CASSQLGQGARGYTF.

This chain connects TRBV4-1 to TRBJ1-5; D is perhaps TRBD1 (5 bases). Germline CDR1 and CDR2: MGHRA and YSYEKL. V lost 1 base, J lost 4 bases, and 8 bases lay in between. This CDR3 has 14 residues. In DNA, the CDR3 is TGCGCCAGCAGCCAAGGACAGACAAATCAGCCCCAGCATTTT. It encodes CASSQGQTNQPQHF.

The rearrangement joins TRBV7-2 to TRBJ2-3, with D possibly TRBD1 on 5 matching bases. The CDR3 is made up of 14 amino acids. V lost 1 base to trimming and J lost 4 bases, with 9 bases between them. The germline V gene encodes CDR1 SGHTA and CDR2 FQGNSA. The CDR3 bases are TGTGCCAGCAGCTTAGGAGCCAGGGCAGATACGCAGTATTTT. Translation gives CASSLGARADTQYF.

In DNA, the CDR3 is TGTGCCAGCAGCCCGAGGGTGGCTATGAACACTGAAGCTTTCTTT. Translation gives CASSPRVAMNTEAFF. The rearrangement links TRBV7-9 to TRBJ1-1; D gene unclear. The CDR3 runs 15 residues. V was clipped by 5 bases and J by 0 bases, with 13 bases between them. Per the germline V gene, CDR1 is SEHNR and CDR2 is FQNEAQ (reference sequence). The full variable domain, in which reference TRBV7-9 and TRBJ1-1 provide the parts outside the CDR3, is DTGVSQNPRHKITKRGQNVTFRCDPISEHNRLYWYRQTLGQGPEFLTYFQNEAQLEKSRLLSDRFSAERPKGSFSTLEIQRTEQGDSAMYLCASSPRVAMNTEAFFGQGTRLTVV.

J is TRBJ2-1 and V is TRBV5-4; 8 nucleotides line up with TRBD1. Trimming removed 4 bases from V and 4 bases from J; junction bases left unmatched: 7. CDR3 length: 15 amino acids. The germline V gene has CDR1 SGHNT and CDR2 YYREEE (reference sequence). The CDR3 sequence: CASSPGWDRYNEQFF. CDR3 nucleotide sequence: TGTGCCAGCAGCCCGGGGTGGGACAGGTACAATGAGCAGTTCTTC.